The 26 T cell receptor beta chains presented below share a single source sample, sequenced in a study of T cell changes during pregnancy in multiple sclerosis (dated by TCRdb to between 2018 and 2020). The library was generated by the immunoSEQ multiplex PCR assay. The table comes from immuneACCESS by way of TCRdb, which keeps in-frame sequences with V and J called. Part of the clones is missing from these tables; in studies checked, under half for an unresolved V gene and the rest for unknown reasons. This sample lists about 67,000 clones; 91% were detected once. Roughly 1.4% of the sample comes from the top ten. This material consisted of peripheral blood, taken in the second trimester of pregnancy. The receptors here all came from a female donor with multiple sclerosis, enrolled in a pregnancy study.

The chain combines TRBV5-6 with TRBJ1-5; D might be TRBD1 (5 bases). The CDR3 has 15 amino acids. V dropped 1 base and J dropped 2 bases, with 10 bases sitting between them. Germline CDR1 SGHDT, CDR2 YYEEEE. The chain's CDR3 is CASSLYWGGNQPQHF. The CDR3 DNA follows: TGTGCCAGCAGCTTGTACTGGGGCGGCAATCAGCCCCAGCATTTT.

The CDR3 region has the DNA TGTGCCAGCAGGACGCAGGGTGACACTGAAGCTTTCTTT. This codes for CASRTQGDTEAFF. The chain has TRBV6-4 and TRBJ1-1; the D gene is possibly TRBD1 (5 bases). The CDR3 has 13 amino acids. Deletions cut 6 bases from V and 3 bases from J, with 11 bases between. Germline V gene lookup returns CDR1 MRHNA and CDR2 SNTAGT.

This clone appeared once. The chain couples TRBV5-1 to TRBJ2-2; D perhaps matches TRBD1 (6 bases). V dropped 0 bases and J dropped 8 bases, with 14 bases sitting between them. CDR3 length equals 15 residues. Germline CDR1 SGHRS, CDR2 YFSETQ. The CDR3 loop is CASSLDRVGAGELFF. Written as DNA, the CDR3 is TGCGCCAGCAGCTTGGACAGGGTCGGGGCAGGGGAGCTGTTTTTT.

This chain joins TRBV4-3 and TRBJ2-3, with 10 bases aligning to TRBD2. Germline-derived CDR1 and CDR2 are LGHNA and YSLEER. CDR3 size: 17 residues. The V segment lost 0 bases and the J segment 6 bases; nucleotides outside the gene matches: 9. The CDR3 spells CASSQDLSGGAGDTQYF. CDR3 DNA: TGCGCCAGCAGCCAAGATCTAAGCGGGGGGGCAGGGGATACGCAGTATTTT.

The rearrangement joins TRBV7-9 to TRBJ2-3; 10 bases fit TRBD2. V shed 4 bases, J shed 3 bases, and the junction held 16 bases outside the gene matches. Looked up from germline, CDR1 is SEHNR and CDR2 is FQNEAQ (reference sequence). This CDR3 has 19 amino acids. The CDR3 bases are TGTGCCAGCAGCTCAGGGGCCAGCGGGGGGGCTACTAGGACAGATACGCAGTATTTT. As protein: CASSSGASGGATRTDTQYF.

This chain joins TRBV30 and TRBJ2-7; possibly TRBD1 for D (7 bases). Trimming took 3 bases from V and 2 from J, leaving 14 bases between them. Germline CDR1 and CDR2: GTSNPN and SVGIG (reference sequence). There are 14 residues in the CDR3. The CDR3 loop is CAWRQTGRPYEQYF. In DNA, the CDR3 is TGTGCCTGGAGACAGACAGGGAGGCCCTACGAGCAGTACTTC.

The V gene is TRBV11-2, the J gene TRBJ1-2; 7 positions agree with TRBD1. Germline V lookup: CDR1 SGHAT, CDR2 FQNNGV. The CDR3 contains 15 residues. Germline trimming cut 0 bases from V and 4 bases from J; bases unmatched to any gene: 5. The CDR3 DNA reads TGTGCCAGCAGCTTAGACGTGACAGGGCCCTATGGCTACACCTTC. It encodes CASSLDVTGPYGYTF.

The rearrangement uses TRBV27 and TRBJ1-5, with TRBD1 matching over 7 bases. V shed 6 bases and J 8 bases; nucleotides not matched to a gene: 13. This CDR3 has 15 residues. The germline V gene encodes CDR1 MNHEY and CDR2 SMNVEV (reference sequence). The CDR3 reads CASSSTPNRGEPQHF. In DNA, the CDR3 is TGTGCCAGCAGCTCCACTCCTAACAGGGGAGAGCCCCAGCATTTT.

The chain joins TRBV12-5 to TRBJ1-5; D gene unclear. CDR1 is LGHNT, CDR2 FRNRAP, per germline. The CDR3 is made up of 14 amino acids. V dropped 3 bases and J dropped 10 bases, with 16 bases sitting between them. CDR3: CASGLARESGPQHF. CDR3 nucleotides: TGTGCTAGTGGTTTAGCTAGGGAGAGCGGACCCCAGCATTTT.

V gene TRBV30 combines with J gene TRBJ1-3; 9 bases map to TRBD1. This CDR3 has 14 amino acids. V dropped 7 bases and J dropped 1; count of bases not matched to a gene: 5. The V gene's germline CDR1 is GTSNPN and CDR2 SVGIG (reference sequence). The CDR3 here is CAFRDRASGNTIYF. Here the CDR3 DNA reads TGTGCCTTCCGGGACAGGGCTTCTGGAAACACCATATATTTT.

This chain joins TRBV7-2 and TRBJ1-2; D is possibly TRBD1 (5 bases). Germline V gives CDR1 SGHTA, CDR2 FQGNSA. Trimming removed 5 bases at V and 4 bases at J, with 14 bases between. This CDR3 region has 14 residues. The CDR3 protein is CASSPLGGVYGYTF. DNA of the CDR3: TGTGCCAGCAGCCCCCTGGGGGGGGTCTATGGCTACACCTTC.

This CDR3 is CSVTPPQLNTEAFF. The DNA for the CDR3 is TGCAGCGTCACCCCACCACAGTTGAACACTGAAGCTTTCTTT. The rearrangement joins TRBV29-1 to TRBJ1-1; D not certain. CDR1 and CDR2 (germline): SQVTM, ANQGSEA. The V gene lost 6 bases and the J gene lost 0 bases, with 14 bases spanning the gap. The CDR3 extends over 14 amino acids. The whole variable domain, filled in from reference TRBV29-1 and TRBJ1-1, reads SAVISQKPSRDICQRGTSLTIQCQVDSQVTMMFWYRQQPGQSLTLIATANQGSEATYESGFVIDKFPISRPNLTFSTLTVSNMSPEDSSIYLCSVTPPQLNTEAFFGQGTRLTVV.

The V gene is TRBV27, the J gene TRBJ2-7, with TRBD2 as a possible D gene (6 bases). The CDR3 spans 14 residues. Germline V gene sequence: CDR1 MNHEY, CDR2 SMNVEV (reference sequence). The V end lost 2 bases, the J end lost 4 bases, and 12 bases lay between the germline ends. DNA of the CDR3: TGTGCCAGCAGTTTAGACGCAGGAGGGTACGAGCAGTACTTC. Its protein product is CASSLDAGGYEQYF.

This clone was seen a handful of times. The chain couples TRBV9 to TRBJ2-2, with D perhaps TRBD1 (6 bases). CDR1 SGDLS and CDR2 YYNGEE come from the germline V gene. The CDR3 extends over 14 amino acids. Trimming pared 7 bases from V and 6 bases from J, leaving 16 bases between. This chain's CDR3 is CASAGTPPPGELFF. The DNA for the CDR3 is TGTGCCAGCGCCGGGACACCACCCCCCGGGGAGCTGTTTTTT.

CDR3 sequence reads: CASSWDFSYNEQFF. CDR3 nucleotides: TGTGCCAGCAGTTGGGACTTCTCCTACAATGAGCAGTTCTTC. The V gene is TRBV5-6, the J gene TRBJ2-1, with D maybe TRBD2 (6 bases). Trimming pared 5 bases from V and 0 bases from J, leaving 9 bases between. CDR1 and CDR2 (germline): SGHDT, YYEEEE. CDR3 length: 14 amino acids.

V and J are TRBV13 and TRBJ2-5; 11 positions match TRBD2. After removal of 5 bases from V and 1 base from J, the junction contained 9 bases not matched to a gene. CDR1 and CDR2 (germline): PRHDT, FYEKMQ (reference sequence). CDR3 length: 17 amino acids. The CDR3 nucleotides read TGTGCCAGCAGCACTAGCGGACTAGCGGGCTCCCAAGAGACCCAGTACTTC. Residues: CASSTSGLAGSQETQYF. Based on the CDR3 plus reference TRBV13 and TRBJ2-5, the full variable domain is AAGVIQSPRHLIKEKRETATLKCYPIPRHDTVYWYQQGPGQDPQFLISFYEKMQSDKGSIPDRFSAQQFSDYHSELNMSSLELGDSALYFCASSTSGLAGSQETQYFGPGTRLLVL.

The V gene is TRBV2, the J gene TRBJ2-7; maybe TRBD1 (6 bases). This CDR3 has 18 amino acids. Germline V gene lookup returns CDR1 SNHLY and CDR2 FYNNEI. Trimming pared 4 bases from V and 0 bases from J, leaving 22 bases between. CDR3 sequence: CASSVWQGTLGSSYEQYF. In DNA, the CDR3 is TGTGCCAGCAGTGTTTGGCAGGGGACCCTTGGGAGCTCCTACGAGCAGTACTTC.

The CDR3 bases are TGCAGCGTTGAGGTTGACACTTCCTATGGCTACACCTTC. This encodes CSVEVDTSYGYTF. This rearrangement joins TRBV29-1 to TRBJ1-2; D is unclear. V lost 3 bases and J 4 bases, leaving 12 bases between the germline ends. Germline V gene sequence: CDR1 SQVTM, CDR2 ANQGSEA. The CDR3 loop spans 13 amino acids.

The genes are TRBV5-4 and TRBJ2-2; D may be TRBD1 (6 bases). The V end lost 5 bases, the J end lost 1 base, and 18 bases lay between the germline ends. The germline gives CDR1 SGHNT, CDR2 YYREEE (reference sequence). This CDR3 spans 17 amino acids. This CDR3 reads CASRRGWDTGNTGELFF. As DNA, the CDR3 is TGTGCCAGCAGAAGGGGGTGGGACACTGGGAACACCGGGGAGCTGTTTTTT.

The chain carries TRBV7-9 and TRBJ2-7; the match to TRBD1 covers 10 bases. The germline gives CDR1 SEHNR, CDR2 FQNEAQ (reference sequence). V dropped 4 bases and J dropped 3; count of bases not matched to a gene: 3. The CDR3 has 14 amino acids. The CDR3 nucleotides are TGTGCCAGCAGCTGGACAGGGGGACACTACGAGCAGTACTTC. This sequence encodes CASSWTGGHYEQYF. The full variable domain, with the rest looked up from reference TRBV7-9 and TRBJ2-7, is DTGVSQNPRHKITKRGQNVTFRCDPISEHNRLYWYRQTLGQGPEFLTYFQNEAQLEKSRLLSDRFSAERPKGSFSTLEIQRTEQGDSAMYLCASSWTGGHYEQYFGPGTRLTVT.

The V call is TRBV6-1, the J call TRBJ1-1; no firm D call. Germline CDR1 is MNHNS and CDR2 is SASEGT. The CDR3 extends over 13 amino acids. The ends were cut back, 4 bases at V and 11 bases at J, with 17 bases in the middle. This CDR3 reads CASSVPGGPDAFF. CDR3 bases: TGTGCCAGCAGTGTTCCCGGAGGTCCCGACGCTTTCTTT.

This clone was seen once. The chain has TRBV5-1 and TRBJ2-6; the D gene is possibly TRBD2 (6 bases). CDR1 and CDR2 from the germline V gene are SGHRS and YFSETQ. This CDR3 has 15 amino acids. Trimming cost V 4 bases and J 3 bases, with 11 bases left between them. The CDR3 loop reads CASSETGDGANVLTF. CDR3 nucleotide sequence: TGCGCCAGCAGCGAAACGGGGGATGGGGCCAACGTCCTGACTTTC. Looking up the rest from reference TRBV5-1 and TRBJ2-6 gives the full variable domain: KAGVTQTPRYLIKTRGQQVTLSCSPISGHRSVSWYQQTPGQGLQFLFEYFSETQRNKGNFPGRFSGRQFSNSRSEMNVSTLELGDSALYLCASSETGDGANVLTFGAGSRLTVL.

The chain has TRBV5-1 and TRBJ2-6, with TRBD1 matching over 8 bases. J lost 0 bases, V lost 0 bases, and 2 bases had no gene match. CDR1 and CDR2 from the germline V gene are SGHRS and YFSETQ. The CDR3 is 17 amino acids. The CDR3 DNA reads TGCGCCAGCAGCTTGGGACAGGGGATCTCTGGGGCCAACGTCCTGACTTTC. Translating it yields CASSLGQGISGANVLTF.

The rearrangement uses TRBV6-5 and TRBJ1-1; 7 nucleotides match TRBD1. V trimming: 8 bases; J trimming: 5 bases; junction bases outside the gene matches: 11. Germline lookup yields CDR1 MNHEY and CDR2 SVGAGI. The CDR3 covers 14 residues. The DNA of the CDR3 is TGTGCCAGCCTTTTGAGACAGGGACTTACTGAAGCTTTCTTT. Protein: CASLLRQGLTEAFF.

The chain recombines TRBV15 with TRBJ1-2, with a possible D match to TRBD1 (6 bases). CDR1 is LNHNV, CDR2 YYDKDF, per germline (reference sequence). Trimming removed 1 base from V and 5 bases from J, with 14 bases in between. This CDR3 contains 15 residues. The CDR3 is CATSRVLTGTYGYTF. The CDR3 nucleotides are TGTGCCACCAGCAGAGTTCTGACAGGCACGTATGGCTACACCTTC.

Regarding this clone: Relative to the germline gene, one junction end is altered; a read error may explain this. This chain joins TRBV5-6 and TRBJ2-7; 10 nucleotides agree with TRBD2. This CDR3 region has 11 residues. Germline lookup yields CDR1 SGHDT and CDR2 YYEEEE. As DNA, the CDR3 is TGTGCCAGCAGCTCGACTAGCGGGCGGTCATTC. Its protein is CASSSTSGRSF.